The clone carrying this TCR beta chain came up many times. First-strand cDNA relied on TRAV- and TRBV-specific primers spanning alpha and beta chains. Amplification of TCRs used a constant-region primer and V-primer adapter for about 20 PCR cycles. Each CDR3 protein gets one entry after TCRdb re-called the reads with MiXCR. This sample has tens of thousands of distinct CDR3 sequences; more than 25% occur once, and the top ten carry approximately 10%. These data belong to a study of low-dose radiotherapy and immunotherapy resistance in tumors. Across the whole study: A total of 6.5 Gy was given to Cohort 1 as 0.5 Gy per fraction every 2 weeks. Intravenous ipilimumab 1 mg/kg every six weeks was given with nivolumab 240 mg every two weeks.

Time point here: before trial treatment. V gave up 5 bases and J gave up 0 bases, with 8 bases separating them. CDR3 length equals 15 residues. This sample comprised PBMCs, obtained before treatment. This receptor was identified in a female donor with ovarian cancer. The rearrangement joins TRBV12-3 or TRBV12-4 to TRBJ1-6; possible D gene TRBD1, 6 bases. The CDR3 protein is CASSADSSYNSPLHF. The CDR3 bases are TGTGCCAGCAGTGCGGACAGCTCCTATAATTCACCCCTCCACTTT.